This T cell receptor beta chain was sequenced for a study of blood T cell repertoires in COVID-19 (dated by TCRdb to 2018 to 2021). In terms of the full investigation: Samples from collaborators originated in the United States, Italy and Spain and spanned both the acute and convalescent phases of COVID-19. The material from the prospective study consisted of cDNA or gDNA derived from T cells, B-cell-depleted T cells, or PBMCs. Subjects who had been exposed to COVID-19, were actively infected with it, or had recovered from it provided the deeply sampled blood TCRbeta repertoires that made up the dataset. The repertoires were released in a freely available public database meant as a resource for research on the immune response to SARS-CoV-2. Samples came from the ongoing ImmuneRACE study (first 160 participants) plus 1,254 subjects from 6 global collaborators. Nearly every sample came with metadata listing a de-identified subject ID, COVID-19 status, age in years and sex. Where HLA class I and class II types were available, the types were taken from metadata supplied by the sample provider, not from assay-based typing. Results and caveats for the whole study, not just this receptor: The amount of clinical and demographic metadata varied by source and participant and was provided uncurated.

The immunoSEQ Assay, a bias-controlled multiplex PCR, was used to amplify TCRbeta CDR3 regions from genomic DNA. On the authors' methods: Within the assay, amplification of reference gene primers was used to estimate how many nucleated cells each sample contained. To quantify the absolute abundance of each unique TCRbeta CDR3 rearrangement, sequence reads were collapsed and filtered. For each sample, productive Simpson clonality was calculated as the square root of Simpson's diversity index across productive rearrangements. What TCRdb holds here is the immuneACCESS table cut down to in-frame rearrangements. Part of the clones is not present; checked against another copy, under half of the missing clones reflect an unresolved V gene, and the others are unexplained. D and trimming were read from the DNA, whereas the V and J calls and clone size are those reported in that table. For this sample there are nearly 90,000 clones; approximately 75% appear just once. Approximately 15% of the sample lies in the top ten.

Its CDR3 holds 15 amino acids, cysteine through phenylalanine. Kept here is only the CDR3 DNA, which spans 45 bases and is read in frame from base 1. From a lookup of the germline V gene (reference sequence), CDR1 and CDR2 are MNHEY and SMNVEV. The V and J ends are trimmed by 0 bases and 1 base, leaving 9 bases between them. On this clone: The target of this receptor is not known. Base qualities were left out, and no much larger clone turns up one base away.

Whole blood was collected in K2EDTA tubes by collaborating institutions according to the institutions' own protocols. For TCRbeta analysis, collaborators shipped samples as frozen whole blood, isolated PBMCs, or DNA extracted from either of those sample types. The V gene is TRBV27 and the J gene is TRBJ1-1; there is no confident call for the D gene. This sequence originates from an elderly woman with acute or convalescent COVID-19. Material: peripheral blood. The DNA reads TGTGCCAGCAGTTTATCGAGAGGTCCGAACACTGAAGCTTTCTTT. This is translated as CASSLSRGPNTEAFF.